The clone carrying this T cell receptor (beta chain) came up many times. This sample's time point: newly diagnosed GD, antithyroid drugs for less than 3 months. There was RNA extracted from PBMCs, and the TCR library was made from it. American Thyroid Association guidelines defined Graves' disease diagnosis. Germline CDR1 and CDR2: SGDLS and YYNGEE. V lost 6 bases to trimming and J lost 5 bases, with 17 bases between them. There are 14 residues in the CDR3. This entry is derived from a study of regulatory T cells in long-lasting Graves disease. The authors built TCR beta libraries using iRepertoire HTBI primers and Arm-PCR of CDR3 regions. In TCRdb, the multiplex PCR reads were re-called with MiXCR into one record per CDR3 protein. Among about 380,000 distinct CDR3 sequences listed, less than 20% were seen once.

This sequence originates from a female donor with Graves disease. This specimen consisted of peripheral blood mononuclear cells (PBMCs), obtained at new diagnosis, from a patient treated with antithyroid drugs. This chain connects TRBV9 to TRBJ2-5; weak D call: TRBD2 (6 bases). CDR3 in amino acids: CASTTGLSGETQYF. The CDR3 coding sequence is TGTGCCAGCACAACTGGACTGAGCGGGGAGACCCAGTACTTC. The whole variable domain, filled in from reference TRBV9 and TRBJ2-5, reads DSGVTQTPKHLITATGQRVTLRCSPRSGDLSVYWYQQSLDQGLQFLIQYYNGEERAKGNILERFSAQQFPDLHSELNLSSLELGDSALYFCASTTGLSGETQYFGPGTRLLVL.